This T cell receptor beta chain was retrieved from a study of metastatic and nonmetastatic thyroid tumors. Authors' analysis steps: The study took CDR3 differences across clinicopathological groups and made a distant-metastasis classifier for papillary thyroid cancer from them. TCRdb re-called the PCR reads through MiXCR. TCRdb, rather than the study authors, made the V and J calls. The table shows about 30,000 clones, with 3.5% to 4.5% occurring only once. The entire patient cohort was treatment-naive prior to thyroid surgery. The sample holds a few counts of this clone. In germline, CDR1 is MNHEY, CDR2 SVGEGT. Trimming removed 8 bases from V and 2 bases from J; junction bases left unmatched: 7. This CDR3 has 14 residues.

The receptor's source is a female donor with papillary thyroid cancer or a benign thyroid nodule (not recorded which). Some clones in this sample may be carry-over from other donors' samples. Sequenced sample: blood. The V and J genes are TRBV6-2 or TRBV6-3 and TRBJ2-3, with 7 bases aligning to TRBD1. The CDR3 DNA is TGTGCCAGCGGTCCTGGGACAGACACAGATACGCAGTATTTT. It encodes CASGPGTDTDTQYF.